The 16 T cell receptor beta chains below come from one sample, sequenced in a study of T cells in women clearing cervical HPV infection. Method: immunoSEQ multiplex PCR; TCRdb's copy keeps in-frame clones and lacks some. Its table records approximately 31,000 clones. Sequencing input: blood buffy coat. The origin of the receptors is a woman aged 18 to 69 with a cervical HPV16 infection that either progressed to CIN3+ or cleared (not recorded which).

About this clone itself: The read finishes 3 residues shy of the CDR3 end, and the germline J gene is used to complete it. The chain employs TRBV20-1 and TRBJ2-2; no reliable D call. CDR1 is DFQATT and CDR2 is SNEGSKA in the germline V gene (reference sequence). V shed 7 bases and J shed 4 bases, with 10 bases lying between them. This CDR3 is 12 amino acids long. The sequenced CDR3 bases are TGCAGTGTTCTTAGTTCCACCGGGGAG. Amino acid sequence: CSVLSSTGE. The full CDR3 is CSVLSSTGELFF.

On this clone itself: The read stops 3 residues short of the end of the CDR3; the missing end is completed from the germline J gene. The chain employs TRBV30 and TRBJ1-1; 9 bases fit TRBD1. CDR1 and CDR2 from the germline V gene are GTSNPN and SVGIG (reference sequence). The CDR3 totals 12 residues. The sequenced part of the CDR3 DNA is TGTGCCTGGAGCCCGGACAGGGGTACA. Its translation is CAWSPDRGT. The whole CDR3 is CAWSPDRGTAFF.

Comment on this clone: The read ends 3 residues before the CDR3 terminus; that terminus is restored from the germline J gene. The chain uses TRBV7-9 and TRBJ1-6, with 9 bases aligning to TRBD1. This CDR3 region has 14 residues. The germline V gene encodes CDR1 SEHNR and CDR2 FQNEAQ (reference sequence). The ends lost 5 bases at V and 9 bases at J; junction bases unmatched: 5. The CDR3: CASSRDRVSSPLHF. The DNA read from the CDR3 is TGTGCCAGCAGCCGGGACAGGGTATCTTCACCC. Together with reference TRBV7-9 and TRBJ1-6, the CDR3 gives the full variable domain: DTGVSQNPRHKITKRGQNVTFRCDPISEHNRLYWYRQTLGQGPEFLTYFQNEAQLEKSRLLSDRFSAERPKGSFSTLEIQRTEQGDSAMYLCASSRDRVSSPLHFGNGTRLTVT.

With respect to this clone: The missing CDR3 end, 3 residues past where the read stops, is filled in from the germline J gene. The rearrangement joins TRBV20-1 to TRBJ2-3, with 10 bases identical to TRBD2. Germline V gives CDR1 DFQATT, CDR2 SNEGSKA (reference sequence). J was trimmed by 0 bases and V by 4 bases; bases with no gene match: 10. CDR3 length: 17 residues. The CDR3 reads CSATGTSEQTSTDTQYF. The sequenced CDR3 bases are TGCAGTGCTACCGGGACTAGCGAACAGACTAGCACAGATACG.

As concerns this clone: The CDR3 end lies 3 residues beyond the end of the read and is filled in from the germline J gene. The V and J genes are TRBV12-3 or TRBV12-4 and TRBJ1-2, with 9 bases identical to TRBD1. This CDR3 has 13 amino acids. The DNA read from the CDR3 is TGTGCCAGCAGTTTCGGGACAGGGTCTTTT. This gives the protein CASSFGTGSF. The whole CDR3 protein is CASSFGTGSFYTF.

CDR3 DNA, as far as it was read: TGTGCCAGCAAGCGGGACGGAAACACTGAA. It encodes CASKRDGNTE. The complete CDR3 protein is CASKRDGNTEAFF. The chain uses TRBV6-2 or TRBV6-3 and TRBJ1-1; tentatively, D is TRBD1 (5 bases). The sequence runs out 3 residues before the end of the CDR3; the remainder is reconstructed from the germline J gene. CDR1 is MNHEY, CDR2 SVGEGT, per germline. The CDR3 extends over 13 amino acids. The V gene lost 7 bases and the J gene lost 2 bases, with 11 bases spanning the gap.

In the case of this clone: The CDR3 is cut off 3 residues early in the read; its end comes from the germline J gene. The J gene is TRBJ2-7, the V gene TRBV20-1; no reliable D call. CDR1 is DFQATT and CDR2 is SNEGSKA in the germline V gene (reference sequence). V was trimmed by 5 bases and J by 4 bases, leaving 15 bases between them. The length of the CDR3 is 13 residues. CDR3 sequence: CSAEGSSDYEQYF. The covered CDR3 bases are TGCAGTGCTGAAGGCAGTTCAGATTACGAG.

A remark on this clone: The sequence runs out 3 residues before the end of the CDR3; the remainder is reconstructed from the germline J gene. This chain links TRBV5-1 with TRBJ2-2, with D unclear. The CDR3 spans 15 residues. Germline V gene lookup returns CDR1 SGHRS and CDR2 YFSETQ. V lost 4 bases and J lost 2, with 12 bases in between. This CDR3 reads CASSAASPNTGELFF. CDR3 bases read: TGCGCCAGCAGCGCCGCAAGCCCCAACACCGGGGAG.

About this clone itself: Sequencing ends 3 residues short of the CDR3 end; the germline J gene provides the rest. The rearrangement joins TRBV5-1 to TRBJ1-4, with a tentative D call TRBD1 (6 bases). The CDR3 contains 17 residues. V was clipped by 5 bases and J by 5 bases, with 22 bases between them. Germline CDR1 reads SGHRS; CDR2 reads YFSETQ. This CDR3 is CASSLGTPGHPNEKLFF. CDR3 DNA (partial): TGCGCCAGCAGTTTAGGGACACCGGGACACCCGAATGAAAAA. Together with reference TRBV5-1 and TRBJ1-4, the CDR3 gives the full variable domain: KAGVTQTPRYLIKTRGQQVTLSCSPISGHRSVSWYQQTPGQGLQFLFEYFSETQRNKGNFPGRFSGRQFSNSRSEMNVSTLELGDSALYLCASSLGTPGHPNEKLFFGSGTQLSVL.

On this clone: A junction boundary mismatches the germline segment, possibly from a read error. Sequencing ends 3 residues short of the CDR3 end; the germline J gene provides the rest. The rearrangement uses TRBV4-2 and TRBJ1-2; D may be TRBD1 (5 bases). Germline lookup yields CDR1 LGHNA and CDR2 YNFKEQ. CDR3 length: 15 residues. The CDR3 loop reads CASSQGRGLLTGYTF. The DNA read from the CDR3 is TGCGCCAGCAGCCAAGGGAGGGGACTCTTAACTGGC.

On this clone itself: The sequenced fragment ends 3 residues before the CDR3 boundary, so the rest is inferred from the germline J gene. The rearrangement links TRBV2 to TRBJ2-5, with 8 bases matching TRBD2. This CDR3 region has 16 residues. CDR1 is SNHLY, CDR2 FYNNEI, per germline. J gave up 3 bases and V 4 bases, and 10 bases lay outside the gene matches. The CDR3 protein is CASSGGQRGSEETQYF. CDR3 bases read: TGTGCCAGCAGTGGGGGGCAGCGGGGGTCCGAAGAGACC.

As regards this clone: Coverage ceases 3 residues before the CDR3 finishes, and the germline J gene fills in the end. The sample has other DNA sequences that encode this CDR3 too. The chain employs TRBV5-1 and TRBJ2-7; 12 bases fit TRBD2. CDR1 is SGHRS and CDR2 is YFSETQ in the germline V gene. V trimming: 4 bases; J trimming: 4 bases; junction bases outside the gene matches: 3. This CDR3 has 14 amino acids. CDR3 DNA, as far as it was read: TGCGCCAGCAGCAGAACTAGCGGGAGGTACGAG. Protein product: CASSRTSGRYE. The full CDR3 sequence reads CASSRTSGRYEQYF.

CDR3 protein: CASSPGRNEKLFF. The sequenced part of the CDR3 DNA is TGTGCCAGCAGCCCGGGTCGTAATGAAAAA. The V gene is TRBV7-2, the J gene TRBJ1-4; D not certain. Read data end 3 residues before the CDR3 end; the end is taken from the germline J gene. Germline CDR1 is SGHTA and CDR2 is FQGNSA. The ends were cut back, 5 bases at V and 4 bases at J, with 8 bases in the middle. This CDR3 has 13 amino acids.

In regard to this clone: The CDR3 end is not reached by the read, which stops 3 residues before it; the germline J gene fills it in. The chain is built from TRBV7-9 and TRBJ2-1, with TRBD2 matching 8 bases. V gave up 4 bases and J gave up 8 bases; unmatched junction bases: 4. Germline values: CDR1 SEHNR, CDR2 FQNEAQ (reference sequence). CDR3 length equals 13 residues. CDR3 sequence reads: CASSSSGSYEQFF. The part of the CDR3 DNA that was read is TGTGCCAGCAGCTCGAGCGGGAGCTATGAG.

Notes on this clone: The read gets to within 3 residues of the CDR3 end, and the germline J gene fills in the rest. The chain couples TRBV12-5 to TRBJ1-3; D might be TRBD1 (6 bases). Germline CDR1 and CDR2: LGHNT and FRNRAP. Trimming stripped 4 bases from V and 4 bases from J, with 11 bases between. This CDR3 region has 14 residues. CDR3 sequence reads: CASGSGQSGNTIYF. The sequenced part of the CDR3 DNA is TGTGCTAGTGGTTCCGGACAGAGCGGAAACACC.

On this clone itself: Read coverage stops 3 residues before the CDR3 terminus; the germline J gene supplies the remainder. J is TRBJ2-3 and V is TRBV5-1; D perhaps matches TRBD2 (6 bases). The germline V and J ends were trimmed by 0 bases and 0 bases, with 11 bases remaining between them. This CDR3 has 16 amino acids. The germline V gene has CDR1 SGHRS and CDR2 YFSETQ. CDR3 bases read: TGCGCCAGCAGCTTGGCCCTGGGGACTAGCACAGATACG. This translates into CASSLALGTSTDT. The whole CDR3 sequence reads CASSLALGTSTDTQYF.